Listed here are 23 T cell receptor beta chains from one sample, sequenced in a study of T cells after yellow fever vaccination. TCRdb recomputed calls from the 5' RACE reads with MiXCR, one row per CDR3 protein. The data hold roughly 120,000 distinct CDR3 sequences, with about 7% observed a single time. The input for sequencing was CD4+ T cells sorted from PBMCs, taken around 45 days after the first yellow fever vaccination. These receptors were obtained from a man between 18 and 29 years old who received the YFV17D yellow fever vaccine.

In this sample, this clonotype turned up many times. The chain has TRBV4-3 and TRBJ1-2, with TRBD1 identical over 8 bases. CDR3 size: 17 residues. Germline V gene sequence: CDR1 LGHNA, CDR2 YSLEER. Trimming took 4 bases from V and 5 from J; bases not matched to a gene: 15. The CDR3 region is CASSPEEGRDRPYGYTF. DNA for the CDR3: TGCGCCAGCAGCCCGGAAGAGGGCCGGGACAGGCCTTATGGCTACACCTTC.

This clonotype was counted at least ten times. The chain carries TRBV7-2 and TRBJ1-4; 9 nucleotides line up with TRBD1. CDR1 SGHTA and CDR2 FQGNSA come from the germline V gene. The CDR3 totals 15 residues. V gave up 7 bases and J gave up 8 bases; unmatched junction bases: 11. DNA for the CDR3: TGTGCCAGCACACTACCGGGACAGGGTGAAGAAAAACTGTTTTTT. This sequence encodes CASTLPGQGEEKLFF. The whole variable domain, filled in from reference TRBV7-2 and TRBJ1-4, reads GAGVSQSPSNKVTEKGKDVELRCDPISGHTALYWYRQSLGQGLEFLIYFQGNSAPDKSGLPSDRFSAERTGGSVSTLTIQRTQQEDSAVYLCASTLPGQGEEKLFFGSGTQLSVL.

J is TRBJ1-6 and V is TRBV7-2; unclear D gene. V shed 1 base and J shed 10 bases, with 11 bases lying between them. This CDR3 has 14 residues. Per germline, CDR1 SGHTA and CDR2 FQGNSA. Here the CDR3 DNA reads TGTGCCAGCAGCTTAGACGGCTCCGGGTCACCCCTCCACTTT. Encoded protein: CASSLDGSGSPLHF. Combining the CDR3 with reference TRBV7-2 and TRBJ1-6 gives the whole variable domain GAGVSQSPSNKVTEKGKDVELRCDPISGHTALYWYRQSLGQGLEFLIYFQGNSAPDKSGLPSDRFSAERTGGSVSTLTIQRTQQEDSAVYLCASSLDGSGSPLHFGNGTRLTVT.

This clonotype was seen more than once but under ten times. This chain links TRBV7-2 with TRBJ2-2; D ambiguous. Germline V gene lookup returns CDR1 SGHTA and CDR2 FQGNSA. V dropped 1 base and J dropped 6 bases, with 9 bases sitting between them. This CDR3 comprises 14 residues. The CDR3 spells CASSLDWAPGELFF. The CDR3 DNA sequence: TGTGCCAGCAGCTTAGATTGGGCCCCCGGGGAGCTGTTTTTT. The whole variable domain, filled in from reference TRBV7-2 and TRBJ2-2, reads GAGVSQSPSNKVTEKGKDVELRCDPISGHTALYWYRQSLGQGLEFLIYFQGNSAPDKSGLPSDRFSAERTGGSVSTLTIQRTQQEDSAVYLCASSLDWAPGELFFGEGSRLTVL.

This clonotype was observed at least ten times. V gene TRBV20-1 combines with J gene TRBJ2-2; tentatively, D is TRBD2 (5 bases). The CDR3 sequence is 13 residues long. Trimming pared 3 bases from V and 6 bases from J, leaving 11 bases between. Germline V lookup: CDR1 DFQATT, CDR2 SNEGSKA (reference sequence). The CDR3 is CSARAPGAGELFF. The DNA for the CDR3 is TGCAGTGCTAGGGCCCCCGGGGCCGGGGAGCTGTTTTTT.

Note on this clonotype: A clone one base away is much larger, so this may be a read error. The rearrangement joins TRBV2 to TRBJ1-1, with 10 bases identical to TRBD1. Germline V gene sequence: CDR1 SNHLY, CDR2 FYNNEI. This CDR3 has 14 amino acids. The CDR3 loop is CASSVGTGETEASF. CDR3 DNA sequence: TGTGCCAGCAGCGTCGGGACAGGGGAAACTGAAGCTTCCTTT.

Ten or more counts support this clonotype. The V gene is TRBV5-6, the J gene TRBJ2-1, with 7 bases matching TRBD1. There are 14 residues in the CDR3. V was pared by 6 bases and J by 4 bases, with 7 bases of the junction left unmatched. From germline, CDR1 is SGHDT and CDR2 YYEEEE. DNA for the CDR3: TGTGCCAGCACAGAACAGGGGTTTTACAATGAGCAGTTCTTC. This gives the protein CASTEQGFYNEQFF.

This clonotype was picked up many times. The rearrangement joins TRBV12-3 or TRBV12-4 to TRBJ2-1; D assignment may be TRBD1 or TRBD2 (5 bases each). V was pared by 6 bases and J by 4 bases, with 25 bases between. CDR3 length equals 18 residues. The CDR3 bases are TGTGCCAGCAGGCCCCCCTGGGACGGGGCCCATATTTACAATGAGCAGTTCTTC. It yields the protein CASRPPWDGAHIYNEQFF.

This clonotype was recorded many times. CDR3 sequence (DNA): TGTGCCAGCTCACCATGGACAGGGATGAACACTGAAGCTTTCTTT. Protein sequence: CASSPWTGMNTEAFF. The chain has TRBV18 and TRBJ1-1; 8 bases are a match to TRBD1. This CDR3 spans 15 amino acids. With V trimmed by 2 bases and J by 0 bases, 2 bases remained unmatched. The germline V gene has CDR1 KGHSH and CDR2 LQKENI.

This clonotype was seen at least ten times. The chain couples TRBV3-1 to TRBJ2-4; unclear D gene. Trimming shortened V by 0 bases and J by 9 bases, and 6 bases separated the two germline ends. Germline V gene sequence: CDR1 LGHDT, CDR2 YNNKEL (reference sequence). The CDR3 extends over 12 amino acids. CDR3 nucleotide sequence: TGTGCCAGCAGCCAAGATTCTGGCATTCAGTACTTC. This translates into CASSQDSGIQYF.

This clonotype has at least ten counts. This chain joins TRBV2 and TRBJ1-1; D call uncertain. This CDR3 contains 11 residues. Germline CDR1 SNHLY, CDR2 FYNNEI. Trimming left V 4 bases short and J 3 bases short, with 3 bases between. The CDR3 loop is CASSVDTEAFF. The CDR3 bases are TGTGCCAGCAGTGTGGACACTGAAGCTTTCTTT.

This clonotype appeared many times. The chain has TRBV5-1 and TRBJ2-3; D unclear. The ends were cut back, 6 bases at V and 6 bases at J, with 8 bases in the middle. The CDR3 extends over 11 amino acids. Looked up from germline, CDR1 is SGHRS and CDR2 is YFSETQ. The CDR3 DNA reads as TGCGCCAGCACCGAAAGGGATACGCAGTATTTT. It codes for CASTERDTQYF. Filled out from reference TRBV5-1 and TRBJ2-3, the complete variable domain reads KAGVTQTPRYLIKTRGQQVTLSCSPISGHRSVSWYQQTPGQGLQFLFEYFSETQRNKGNFPGRFSGRQFSNSRSEMNVSTLELGDSALYLCASTERDTQYFGPGTRLTVL.

This clonotype showed up many times. This chain joins TRBV7-2 and TRBJ2-1; D call uncertain. This CDR3 region has 13 residues. V gave up 2 bases and J gave up 3 bases, with 5 bases separating them. Germline loops: CDR1 SGHTA, CDR2 FQGNSA. In nucleotides, the CDR3 is TGTGCCAGCAGCTTATATGGCTACAATGAGCAGTTCTTC. This encodes CASSLYGYNEQFF. The full variable domain, rest sourced from reference TRBV7-2 and TRBJ2-1, is GAGVSQSPSNKVTEKGKDVELRCDPISGHTALYWYRQSLGQGLEFLIYFQGNSAPDKSGLPSDRFSAERTGGSVSTLTIQRTQQEDSAVYLCASSLYGYNEQFFGPGTRLTVL.

This clonotype was picked up many times. In DNA, the CDR3 is TGTGCCAGCAGCTTCGGGGGGGCGGGAGAGACCCAGTACTTC. The encoded protein is CASSFGGAGETQYF. This chain joins TRBV5-4 and TRBJ2-5; the match to TRBD2 covers 8 bases. The length of the CDR3 is 14 residues. V lost 2 bases to trimming and J lost 4 bases; unmatched junction nucleotides: 4. CDR1 and CDR2 from the germline V gene are SGHNT and YYREEE (reference sequence).

This clonotype was seen many times. The CDR3 coding sequence is TGTGCCAGCAGCGTAGGAGACAGGCCCCGTGGTTCACCCCTCCACTTT. It yields the protein CASSVGDRPRGSPLHF. V is TRBV9 and J is TRBJ1-6; possibly TRBD1 for D (6 bases). The CDR3 covers 16 residues. In germline, CDR1 is SGDLS, CDR2 YYNGEE. Trimming pared 0 bases from V and 9 bases from J, leaving 16 bases between.

This clonotype was found many times. This rearrangement joins TRBV25-1 to TRBJ2-3; D ambiguous. V lost 6 bases and J lost 6, with 13 bases in between. This CDR3 contains 13 residues. The germline V gene has CDR1 MGHDK and CDR2 SYGVNS. The CDR3 loop reads CASSALSEDTQYF. CDR3 DNA: TGTGCCAGCAGCGCGCTCTCAGAGGATACGCAGTATTTT.

In its sample, this clonotype was seen many times. The chain employs TRBV7-2 and TRBJ2-7; TRBD2 matches 13 bases. J gave up 7 bases and V 5 bases, and 5 bases lay outside the gene matches. Germline V gene data show CDR1 as SGHTA and CDR2 as FQGNSA. This CDR3 spans 14 amino acids. The CDR3 coding sequence is TGTGCCAGCAGCACCGGGACTAGCGGGGTGGAGCAGTACTTC. Translating it yields CASSTGTSGVEQYF. Full variable domain (outside the CDR3, taken from reference TRBV7-2 and TRBJ2-7): GAGVSQSPSNKVTEKGKDVELRCDPISGHTALYWYRQSLGQGLEFLIYFQGNSAPDKSGLPSDRFSAERTGGSVSTLTIQRTQQEDSAVYLCASSTGTSGVEQYFGPGTRLTVT.

This clonotype was counted at least ten times. V is TRBV5-4 and J is TRBJ2-1, with TRBD1 matching 7 bases. The CDR3 is 15 amino acids. Germline assignment: CDR1 SGHNT and CDR2 YYREEE (reference sequence). V lost 0 bases and J lost 2; bases outside the gene matches: 2. DNA of the CDR3: TGTGCCAGCAGCTTGGACAGGGGCGCCTACAATGAGCAGTTCTTC. It yields the protein CASSLDRGAYNEQFF.

In its sample, this clonotype was seen many times. The V gene is TRBV12-3 or TRBV12-4, the J gene TRBJ2-1; 7 bases agree with TRBD2. Germline trimming cut 7 bases from V and 8 bases from J; bases unmatched to any gene: 8. The CDR3 has 13 amino acids. The CDR3 sequence is CASTRIRGDEQFF. Here the CDR3 DNA reads TGTGCCAGCACTCGGATACGGGGGGATGAGCAGTTCTTC.

This clonotype showed up many times. The rearrangement links TRBV7-6 to TRBJ1-4; 9 bases map to TRBD1. This CDR3 region has 13 residues. Germline-derived CDR1 and CDR2 are SGHVS and FNYEAQ. J was trimmed by 12 bases and V by 5 bases; bases with no gene match: 7. CDR3 protein: CASSPTGGRELFF. Here the CDR3 DNA reads TGTGCCAGCAGCCCGACAGGGGGTAGGGAACTGTTTTTT.

This clonotype was recorded at least ten times. The gene calls are TRBV2 and TRBJ1-1, with TRBD1 as a possible D gene (6 bases). The CDR3 sequence is 14 residues long. From germline, CDR1 is SNHLY and CDR2 FYNNEI. V lost 6 bases to trimming and J lost 0 bases, with 11 bases between them. As DNA, the CDR3 is TGTGCCAGCAGCAGGGACATCATGAACACTGAAGCTTTCTTT. The encoded protein is CASSRDIMNTEAFF.

This clonotype has ten or more counts. The DNA of the CDR3 is TGTGCCACCAGTGACCCGAGGGGGGGTAGCAATCAGCCCCAGCATTTT. Protein: CATSDPRGGSNQPQHF. The chain couples TRBV24-1 to TRBJ1-5, with D possibly TRBD1 on 6 matching bases. V dropped 4 bases and J dropped 0 bases, with 12 bases sitting between them. The V gene's germline CDR1 is KGHDR and CDR2 SFDVKD. This CDR3 has 16 residues.

This clonotype appeared many times. The rearrangement links TRBV20-1 to TRBJ2-2; D not certain. CDR1 and CDR2 (germline): DFQATT, SNEGSKA (reference sequence). V lost 1 base and J lost 3, with 6 bases in between. The CDR3 is 13 amino acids. The CDR3 bases are TGCAGTGCTAGAGCTCGGCACACCGGGGAGCTGTTTTTT. It is translated as CSARARHTGELFF.